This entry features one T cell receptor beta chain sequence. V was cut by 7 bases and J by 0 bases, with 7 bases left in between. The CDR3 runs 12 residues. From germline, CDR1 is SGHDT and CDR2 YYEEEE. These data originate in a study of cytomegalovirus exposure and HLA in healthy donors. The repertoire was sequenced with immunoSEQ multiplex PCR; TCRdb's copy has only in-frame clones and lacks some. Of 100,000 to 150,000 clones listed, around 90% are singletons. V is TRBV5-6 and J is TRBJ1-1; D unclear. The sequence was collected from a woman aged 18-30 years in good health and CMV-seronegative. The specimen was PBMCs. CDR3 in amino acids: CASSGLNTEAFF. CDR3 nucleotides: TGTGCCAGCTCCGGGTTGAACACTGAAGCTTTCTTT.